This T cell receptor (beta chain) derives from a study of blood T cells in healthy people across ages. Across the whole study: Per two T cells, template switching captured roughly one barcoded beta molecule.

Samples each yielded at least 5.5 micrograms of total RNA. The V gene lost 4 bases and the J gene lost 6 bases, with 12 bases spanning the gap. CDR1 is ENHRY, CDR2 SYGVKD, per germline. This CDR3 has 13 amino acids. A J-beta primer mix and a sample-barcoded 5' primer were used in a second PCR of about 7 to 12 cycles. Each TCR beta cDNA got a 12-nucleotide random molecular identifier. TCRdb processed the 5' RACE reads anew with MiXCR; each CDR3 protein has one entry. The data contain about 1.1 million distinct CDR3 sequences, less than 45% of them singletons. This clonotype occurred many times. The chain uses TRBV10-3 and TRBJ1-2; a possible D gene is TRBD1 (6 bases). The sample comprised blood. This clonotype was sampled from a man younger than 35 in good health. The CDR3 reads CAISGTVQNGYTF. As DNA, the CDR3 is TGTGCCATCAGTGGGACAGTTCAGAATGGCTACACCTTC.